This entry lists 9 T cell receptor beta chains sequenced from one sample in a study of PD-L1 blockade in urothelial cancer. TCRdb's table, derived via immunoSEQ multiplex PCR, lists solely in-frame clones and lacks some. Of about 45,000 clones listed, around 80% are singletons. Time point given: peripheral blood 6 weeks after treatment start. The material was PBMCs, obtained around atezolizumab (anti-PD-L1) treatment. All receptors derive from a man aged 55 to 69 with urothelial cancer.

CDR3: CSAKAGGGGGELFF. CDR3 coding DNA: TGCAGCGCTAAAGCGGGAGGGGGCGGCGGGGAGCTGTTTTTT. This chain links TRBV29-1 with TRBJ2-2, with 10 bases matching TRBD2. Germline V CDR1 and CDR2: SQVTM, ANQGSEA. There are 14 residues in the CDR3. Germline trimming cut 7 bases from V and 7 bases from J; bases unmatched to any gene: 9.

This sequence joins TRBV2 and TRBJ1-3, with D possibly matching TRBD1 (5 bases). The CDR3 has 14 amino acids. V shed 8 bases and J shed 2 bases, with 13 bases lying between them. Germline CDR1 SNHLY, CDR2 FYNNEI. The CDR3 reads CASRDGTTGNTIYF. The CDR3, as DNA: TGTGCCAGCCGAGATGGGACTACTGGAAACACCATATATTTT.

The rearrangement uses TRBV30 and TRBJ2-3; TRBD1 aligns across 9 bases. This CDR3 region has 16 residues. V was clipped by 2 bases and J by 0 bases; unmatched bases: 6. Looked up from germline, CDR1 is GTSNPN and CDR2 is SVGIG (reference sequence). The DNA for the CDR3 is TGTGCCTGGAGTCCTGGGACAGGGCCTAGCACAGATACGCAGTATTTT. It specifies CAWSPGTGPSTDTQYF.

The sample holds one count of this clone. This rearrangement joins TRBV20-1 to TRBJ1-2; D is unclear. The CDR3 spans 11 residues. Germline V CDR1 and CDR2: DFQATT, SNEGSKA (reference sequence). With 0 bases removed from V and 8 bases from J, the gap between germline ends came to 7 bases. The CDR3, as DNA: TGCAGTGCTAGAGATCTAGCGGGCTACACCTTC. Protein product: CSARDLAGYTF.

The chain joins TRBV21-1 to TRBJ2-1; TRBD2, the table's D call, lacks a check against the DNA. TRBV21-1 is tagged as a pseudogene. The CDR3 totals 16 residues. This CDR3 reads CASSKEASGPYNEQFF. In DNA form, the CDR3 reads TGTGCCAGCAGCAAAGAAGCTAGCGGTCCCTACAATGAGCAGTTCTTC.

The rearrangement links TRBV28 to TRBJ1-5; D gene unclear. Germline V gene lookup returns CDR1 MDHEN and CDR2 SYDVKM. Trimming took off 5 bases at V and 5 bases at J, with 7 bases between the two ends. The CDR3 covers 12 residues. CDR3: CASSTLHQPQHF. CDR3 sequence (DNA): TGTGCCAGCAGTACTCTTCATCAGCCCCAGCATTTT.

This clone was observed a single time. The genes are TRBV11-2 and TRBJ2-3, with 9 positions matching TRBD2. J was trimmed by 10 bases and V by 5 bases; bases with no gene match: 10. Looked up from germline, CDR1 is SGHAT and CDR2 is FQNNGV. This CDR3 is 14 amino acids long. The CDR3 region is CASSPRIAGEAQYF. The DNA of the CDR3 is TGTGCCAGCAGCCCCCGGATAGCGGGGGAGGCGCAGTATTTT.

The V gene is TRBV6-5, the J gene TRBJ1-2; D unclear. The V gene's germline CDR1 is MNHEY and CDR2 SVGAGI. This CDR3 spans 14 amino acids. The V end was cut by 4 bases, the J end by 4 bases, with 13 bases between. CDR3 protein: CASSSTGIIYGYTF. The CDR3 bases are TGTGCCAGCAGTTCTACCGGGATTATCTATGGCTACACCTTC.

The chain recombines TRBV27 with TRBJ2-2; D is perhaps TRBD2 (5 bases). Germline CDR1 reads MNHEY; CDR2 reads SMNVEV (reference sequence). Trimming removed 6 bases from V and 5 bases from J, with 16 bases in between. This CDR3 region has 15 residues. The CDR3 protein is CASRQTVTGTGELFF. The CDR3 DNA reads TGTGCCAGCAGGCAGACCGTCACGGGGACCGGGGAGCTGTTTTTT.